Listed below are T cell receptor beta chains from one sample, sequenced in a study of OX40 agonist ivuxolimab in advanced cancers. The method was immunoSEQ multiplex PCR; TCRdb's version includes in-frame clones alone and lacks a portion of them. The sample consists of 70,000 to 95,000 clones, roughly 91% of them appearing once. The specimen comprised CD4+ or CD8+ T cells sorted from blood, sampled in a trial of the OX40 agonist ivuxolimab. These TCRs come from an adult with an advanced solid tumor such as melanoma, head and neck, liver or kidney cancer. Each CDR3 is given with its conserved first and last residue. A D gene is named only where the DNA matches it firmly. A row's size may be missing; if present it is once, few, many or a size class.

d_call	clone_size	v_call	cdr3_length	j_call	cdr3_aa	cdr3_nt
TRBD1	-	TRBV28	14	TRBJ1-1	CASNIRGVNTEAFF	TGTGCCAGCAATATCAGGGGGGTGAACACTGAAGCTTTCTTT
-	-	TRBV6-4	14	TRBJ1-6	CASSEGSTGSPLHF	TGTGCCAGCAGTGAGGGCAGTACCGGATCACCCCTCCACTTT
-	-	TRBV6-5	14	TRBJ1-5	CASSREHGYQPQHF	TGTGCCAGCAGTCGGGAACATGGGTACCAGCCCCAGCATTTT
-	once	TRBV18	14	TRBJ1-2	CASSPGVSSHGYTF	TGTGCCAGCTCACCAGGGGTATCCAGCCATGGCTACACCTTC
-	-	TRBV7-7	14	TRBJ2-1	CASSRGGGDNEQFF	TGTGCCAGCAGCCGTGGCGGAGGAGACAATGAGCAGTTCTTC
TRBD1	-	TRBV9	14	TRBJ1-5	CASSVGTGGQPQHF	TGTGCCAGCAGCGTAGGGACAGGGGGTCAGCCCCAGCATTTT
-	few	TRBV5-6	15	TRBJ1-6	CASHLRGSYNSPLHF	TGTGCCAGTCACCTTAGGGGTTCCTATAATTCACCCCTCCACTTT
TRBD1	-	TRBV11-2	15	TRBJ1-4	CASSSGQGASEKLFF	TGTGCCAGCAGCTCCGGACAGGGGGCGAGTGAAAAACTGTTTTTT
TRBD1	-	TRBV15	15	TRBJ1-4	CATSSRTGGREKLFF	TGTGCCACCAGCAGCAGGACAGGGGGTCGCGAAAAACTGTTTTTT
-	-	TRBV10-3	14	TRBJ1-1	CAISVGEGDTEAFF	TGTGCCATCAGTGTCGGGGAGGGGGACACTGAAGCTTTCTTT